Each of the 9 T cell receptor beta chains below was sequenced from the same sample in a study of technical replicates of blood from a handful of donors. Clones were sequenced by immunoSEQ multiplex PCR, and TCRdb holds only the in-frame ones, with some missing. The sample yields tens of thousands of clones, roughly 91% seen once. The specimen was T cells isolated from PBMCs. The receptors originated from a human donor in good health.

The chain is built from TRBV9 and TRBJ1-1, with 7 bases fitting TRBD1. The CDR3 is 12 amino acids. The V gene's germline CDR1 is SGDLS and CDR2 YYNGEE. J was trimmed by 8 bases and V by 4 bases; bases with no gene match: 5. The chain's CDR3 is CASSTMTGEAFF. In DNA, the CDR3 is TGTGCCAGCAGCACAATGACAGGGGAAGCTTTCTTT.

The CDR3 is CASGAYSNQPQHF. CDR3 in DNA: TGTGCCAGCGGGGCGTATAGCAATCAGCCCCAGCATTTT. The chain combines TRBV27 with TRBJ1-5; D is possibly TRBD1 (5 bases). V was shortened by 8 bases and J by 0 bases, with 8 bases between the two germline ends. This CDR3 is built from 13 residues. The germline V gene has CDR1 MNHEY and CDR2 SMNVEV (reference sequence).

The V gene is TRBV19, the J gene TRBJ2-1; the D gene is possibly TRBD1 (5 bases). V was trimmed by 5 bases and J by 5 bases, leaving 13 bases between them. CDR3 length: 14 amino acids. In germline, CDR1 is LNHDA, CDR2 SQIVND (reference sequence). The CDR3 nucleotides are TGTGCCAGTAGTGCCCAGGGTCTTAACAATGAGCAGTTCTTC. Encoded protein: CASSAQGLNNEQFF.

This clone ranks as medium-sized. V and J are TRBV7-9 and TRBJ1-1, with D uncertain. In germline, CDR1 is SEHNR, CDR2 FQNEAQ (reference sequence). The CDR3 consists of 13 residues. The ends were cut back, 1 base at V and 1 base at J, with 4 bases in the middle. Here the CDR3 DNA reads TGTGCCAGCAGCTTAGACAGGAACACTGAAGCTTTCTTT. Translating gives CASSLDRNTEAFF.

V usage is TRBV25-1 and J usage is TRBJ2-1; 9 bases fit TRBD2. Germline-derived CDR1 and CDR2 are MGHDK and SYGVNS. After removal of 6 bases from V and 5 bases from J, the junction contained 8 bases not matched to a gene. This CDR3 is built from 15 residues. Written as DNA, the CDR3 is TGTGCCAGCAGAGTAGCGGGAGTGCCCAACAATGAGCAGTTCTTC. Residues: CASRVAGVPNNEQFF.

J is TRBJ2-1 and V is TRBV7-3; D gene ambiguous. The CDR3 sequence is 14 residues long. Deletions cut 1 base from V and 3 bases from J, with 7 bases between. The V gene's germline CDR1 is SGHTA and CDR2 FQGTGA. CDR3 amino acids: CASSLKQSYNEQFF. In nucleotides, the CDR3 is TGTGCCAGCAGCTTAAAACAGAGCTACAATGAGCAGTTCTTC.

The chain combines TRBV7-2 with TRBJ1-5; TRBD1 is a possible D gene (5 bases). V was shortened by 2 bases and J by 6 bases, with 8 bases between the two germline ends. This CDR3 spans 13 amino acids. Germline CDR1 reads SGHTA; CDR2 reads FQGNSA. The CDR3 bases are TGTGCCAGCAGCTTACAGGGAACTCAGCCCCAGCATTTT. This sequence encodes CASSLQGTQPQHF. The whole variable domain, filled in from reference TRBV7-2 and TRBJ1-5, reads GAGVSQSPSNKVTEKGKDVELRCDPISGHTALYWYRQSLGQGLEFLIYFQGNSAPDKSGLPSDRFSAERTGGSVSTLTIQRTQQEDSAVYLCASSLQGTQPQHFGDGTRLSIL.

The chain is built from TRBV28 and TRBJ1-3; the D gene is possibly TRBD1 (5 bases). The CDR3 is made up of 14 amino acids. V was clipped by 5 bases and J by 3 bases, with 11 bases between them. Germline CDR1 reads MDHEN; CDR2 reads SYDVKM. In DNA form, the CDR3 reads TGTGCCAGCAGTGGGGGGGAAAATGGAAACACCATATATTTT. Encoded protein: CASSGGENGNTIYF.

The count of this clone is one. The gene calls are TRBV27 and TRBJ1-1, with a possible D match to TRBD1 (5 bases). In germline, CDR1 is MNHEY, CDR2 SMNVEV (reference sequence). V lost 2 bases and J 6 bases, leaving 10 bases between the germline ends. CDR3 length: 13 residues. CDR3 sequence: CASSLQGSPEAFF. DNA of the CDR3: TGTGCCAGCAGTTTACAGGGTAGCCCTGAAGCTTTCTTT.